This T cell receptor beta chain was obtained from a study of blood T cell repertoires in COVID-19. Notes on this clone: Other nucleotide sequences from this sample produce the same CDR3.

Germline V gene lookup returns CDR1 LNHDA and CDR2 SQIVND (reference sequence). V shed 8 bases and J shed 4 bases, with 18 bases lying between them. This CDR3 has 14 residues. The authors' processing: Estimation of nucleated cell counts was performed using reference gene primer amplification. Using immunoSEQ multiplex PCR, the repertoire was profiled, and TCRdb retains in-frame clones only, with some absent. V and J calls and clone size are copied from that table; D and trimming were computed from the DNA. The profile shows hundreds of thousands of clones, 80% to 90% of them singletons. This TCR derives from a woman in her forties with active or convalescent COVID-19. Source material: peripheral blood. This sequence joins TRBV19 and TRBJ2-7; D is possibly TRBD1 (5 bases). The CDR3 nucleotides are TGTGCCAGTTCCGGACATGGCGCGGATTACGAGCAGTACTTC. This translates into CASSGHGADYEQYF.